Listed below are T cell receptor beta chains from one sample, sequenced in a study of T cells in Graves' hyperthyroidism and ophthalmopathy. Using its own MiXCR run on the multiplex PCR reads, TCRdb lists one record per CDR3 protein. The sample lists more than 500,000 distinct CDR3 sequences; about 16% were seen once. The sequencing input was blood. The source is a woman in her twenties or thirties with Graves' hyperthyroidism. The CDR3 runs from the conserved cysteine through the conserved F or W. The D gene is left open where the match is weak. Not all rows give a size; the values are once, few, many and, for expanded clones, a class.

few	TRBV7-8	TRBJ1-2	NA	CASSLEFFYGYTF	TGTGCCAGCAGCTTAGAATTCTTCTATGGCTACACCTTC
many	TRBV12-3/TRBV12-4	TRBJ2-1	NA	CASSTYYEQFF	TGTGCCAGCAGTACGTACTATGAGCAGTTCTTC
many	TRBV5-1	TRBJ1-1	NA	CASSLVALNTEAFF	TGCGCCAGCAGCTTGGTGGCACTGAACACTGAAGCTTTCTTT
few	TRBV19	TRBJ1-2	TRBD1	CASRDRDRVYGYTF	TGTGCCAGTAGGGACCGGGACAGGGTGTATGGCTACACCTTC
few	TRBV27	TRBJ2-7	TRBD1	CASSYWTGSGEQYF	TGTGCCAGCAGTTATTGGACAGGGAGCGGCGAGCAGTACTTC
many	TRBV28	TRBJ1-1	NA	CASSLSVASVMNTEAFF	TGTGCCAGCAGTTTATCAGTGGCATCCGTAATGAACACTGAAGCTTTCTTT
NA	TRBV20-1	TRBJ2-2	NA	CSASYGGLFTGELFF	TGCAGTGCTAGCTATGGGGGGCTCTTCACCGGGGAGCTGTTTTTT
many	TRBV12-3/TRBV12-4	TRBJ2-1	TRBD2	CASSGEDLAGDNEQFF	TGTGCCAGCAGTGGGGAGGACCTAGCGGGAGACAATGAGCAGTTCTTC
many	TRBV29-1	TRBJ1-1	NA	CSVLYDYMNTEAFF	TGCAGCGTTCTATACGATTACATGAACACTGAAGCTTTCTTT
few	TRBV4-1	TRBJ2-5	NA	CASSQVEGVETQYF	TGCGCCAGCAGCCAAGTAGAGGGGGTGGAGACCCAGTACTTC
many	TRBV25-1	TRBJ2-7	NA	CASSEEEGYVYEQYF	TGTGCCAGCAGTGAAGAGGAGGGGTACGTCTACGAGCAGTACTTC
few	TRBV14	TRBJ2-5	NA	CASSQVVFETQYF	TGTGCCAGCAGCCAGGTGGTTTTCGAGACCCAGTACTTC
few	TRBV7-8	TRBJ1-6	NA	CASSSRRANSPLHF	TGTGCCAGCAGCTCGAGAAGGGCGAATTCACCCCTCCACTTT
many	TRBV4-1	TRBJ2-3	NA	CASSPTSLSTDTQYF	TGCGCCAGCAGCCCGACTAGTTTAAGCACAGATACGCAGTATTTT
many	TRBV28	TRBJ1-5	TRBD1	CASRDLGQVGQPQHF	TGTGCCAGCAGGGACCTTGGACAGGTAGGACAGCCCCAGCATTTT
many	TRBV5-1	TRBJ2-2	NA	CASSRRDGATGELFF	TGCGCCAGCAGCCGACGGGACGGGGCCACCGGGGAGCTGTTTTTT
many	TRBV20-1	TRBJ1-2	NA	CSAIEGGYTF	TGCAGTGCTATAGAGGGTGGCTACACCTTC
NA	TRBV2	TRBJ1-6	TRBD1	CASSEWTGKADSPLHF	TGTGCCAGCAGTGAGTGGACAGGAAAGGCAGATTCACCCCTCCACTTT
NA	TRBV20-1	TRBJ1-2	NA	CSARGDWMGALSSNYGYTF	TGCAGTGCTAGAGGGGATTGGATGGGGGCGCTATCCTCTAACTATGGCTACACCTTC
NA	TRBV7-9	TRBJ1-2	NA	CASSLDRPLGYGYTF	TGTGCCAGCAGCCTCGACAGACCCCTGGGCTATGGCTACACCTTC
many	TRBV5-1	TRBJ1-1	NA	CASSLATWNTEAFF	TGCGCCAGCAGCTTAGCAACGTGGAACACTGAAGCTTTCTTT
many	TRBV3-1	TRBJ2-2	NA	CASSQDKGGTGELFF	TGTGCCAGCAGCCAAGATAAGGGGGGCACCGGGGAGCTGTTTTTT
NA	TRBV14	TRBJ2-1	TRBD2	CASSQGPSGVYNEQFF	TGTGCCAGCAGCCAAGGTCCTAGCGGGGTCTACAATGAGCAGTTCTTC
many	TRBV6-2/TRBV6-3	TRBJ2-2	NA	CASSYMGYTGELFF	TGTGCCAGCAGTTACATGGGGTACACCGGGGAGCTGTTTTTT
NA	TRBV6-2/TRBV6-3	TRBJ2-4	NA	CASHKADGPLAKNIQYF	TGTGCCAGCCATAAGGCGGACGGGCCGCTAGCCAAAAACATTCAGTACTTC
NA	TRBV9	TRBJ2-1	NA	CASSVFRQGSYNEQFF	TGTGCCAGCAGCGTATTTAGGCAGGGGTCCTACAATGAGCAGTTCTTC
many	TRBV12-3/TRBV12-4	TRBJ1-1	TRBD1	CASMGWGGQRGHTEAFF	TGTGCCAGCATGGGTTGGGGGGGCCAGAGGGGGCACACTGAAGCTTTCTTT
few	TRBV4-1	TRBJ2-2	TRBD2	CASSLLAGGGDTGELFF	TGCGCCAGCAGCCTCCTAGCGGGAGGTGGGGACACCGGGGAGCTGTTTTTT
many	TRBV7-9	TRBJ2-7	TRBD2	CASSLSGLASGISSYEQYF	TGTGCCAGCAGCCTAAGCGGACTAGCGTCAGGGATAAGCTCCTACGAGCAGTACTTC
few	TRBV20-1	TRBJ2-7	NA	CSASKSDGRYEQYF	TGCAGTGCCAGTAAGTCGGACGGGCGCTACGAGCAGTACTTC
many	TRBV29-1	TRBJ1-1	NA	CSVVTGLNTEAFF	TGCAGCGTAGTGACAGGACTGAACACTGAAGCTTTCTTT
many	TRBV10-3	TRBJ2-5	NA	CAIGGGGAAETQYF	TGTGCCATCGGGGGTGGTGGAGCAGCAGAGACCCAGTACTTC
few	TRBV10-3	TRBJ1-2	NA	CAISEVGGDYGYTF	TGTGCCATCAGTGAAGTCGGGGGCGACTATGGCTACACCTTC
many	TRBV28	TRBJ1-2	NA	CASSLGRTTRYGYTF	TGTGCCAGCAGCCTTGGAAGGACGACTCGGTATGGCTACACCTTC
many	TRBV19	TRBJ2-1	TRBD1	CASSIEDRRYNEQFF	TGTGCCAGTAGTATCGAGGACAGGAGATACAATGAGCAGTTCTTC